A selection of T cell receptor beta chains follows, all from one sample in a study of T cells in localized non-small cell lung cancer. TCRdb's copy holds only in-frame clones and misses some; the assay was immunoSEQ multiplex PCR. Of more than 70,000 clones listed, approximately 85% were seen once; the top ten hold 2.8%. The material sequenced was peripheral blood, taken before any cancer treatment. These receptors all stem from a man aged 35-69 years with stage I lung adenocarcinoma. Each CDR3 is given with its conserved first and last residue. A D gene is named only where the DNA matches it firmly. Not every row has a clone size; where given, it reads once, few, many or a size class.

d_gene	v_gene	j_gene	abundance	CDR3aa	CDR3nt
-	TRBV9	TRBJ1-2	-	CASSSDSRAYGYTF	TGTGCCAGCAGCAGCGACAGTCGGGCCTATGGCTACACCTTC
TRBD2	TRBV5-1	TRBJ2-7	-	CASSALAVTSYEQYF	TGCGCCAGCAGCGCACTAGCGGTAACCTCCTACGAGCAGTACTTC
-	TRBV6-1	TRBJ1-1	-	CASSEKGRKGGTEAFF	TGTGCCAGCAGCGAAAAGGGGAGGAAGGGGGGCACTGAAGCTTTCTTT
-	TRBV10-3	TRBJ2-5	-	CAINQGGGQETQYF	TGTGCCATCAACCAGGGAGGTGGCCAAGAGACCCAGTACTTC
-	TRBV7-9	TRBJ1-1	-	CASSSKNPPGTEAFF	TGTGCCAGCAGCTCAAAAAACCCCCCGGGCACTGAAGCTTTCTTT
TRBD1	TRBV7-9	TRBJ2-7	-	CASSLGDRDLDEQYF	TGTGCCAGCAGCTTAGGGGACAGGGATTTAGACGAGCAGTACTTC
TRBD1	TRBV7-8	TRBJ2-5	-	CASSPDRGLETQYF	TGTGCCAGCAGCCCCGACAGGGGGCTAGAGACCCAGTACTTC
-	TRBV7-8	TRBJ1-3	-	CASSFGDTIYF	TGTGCCAGCAGCTTCGGGGACACCATATATTTT
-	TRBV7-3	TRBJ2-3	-	CASSLKGGSTDTQYF	TGTGCCAGCAGCTTAAAGGGGGGGAGCACAGATACGCAGTATTTT
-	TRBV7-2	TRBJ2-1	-	CASSQEGSSYNEQFF	TGTGCCAGCAGTCAGGAGGGGAGCTCCTACAATGAGCAGTTCTTC
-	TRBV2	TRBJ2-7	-	CASSEALVRGRQRYEQYF	TGTGCCAGCAGTGAAGCGCTTGTTCGAGGGAGACAGCGCTACGAGCAGTACTTC
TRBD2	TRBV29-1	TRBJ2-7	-	CSARLAGGYEQYF	TGCAGCGCTCGACTAGCGGGAGGCTACGAGCAGTACTTC
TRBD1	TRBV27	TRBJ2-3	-	CASSLFSRGTGDDTQYF	TGTGCCAGCAGTTTATTCTCTAGGGGGACAGGGGACGATACGCAGTATTTT
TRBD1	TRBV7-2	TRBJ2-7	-	CASSAQGASYEQYF	TGTGCCAGCAGCGCACAGGGGGCCTCCTACGAGCAGTACTTC
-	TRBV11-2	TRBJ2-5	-	CASSRGAGVTRETQYF	TGTGCCAGCAGCCGAGGGGCCGGGGTCACGCGGGAGACCCAGTACTTC
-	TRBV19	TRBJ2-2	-	CASSLASLLATGELFF	TGTGCCAGTAGCCTAGCCTCCCTACTAGCCACCGGGGAGCTGTTTTTT
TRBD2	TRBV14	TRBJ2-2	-	CASSQQGGTGELFF	TGTGCCAGCAGCCAGCAGGGAGGGACCGGGGAGCTGTTTTTT
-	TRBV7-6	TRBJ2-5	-	CASSLERGTQYF	TGTGCCAGCAGCTTAGAGAGAGGGACCCAGTACTTC
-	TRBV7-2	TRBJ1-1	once	CASSLSGMNTEAFF	TGTGCCAGCAGCTTGTCCGGAATGAACACTGAAGCTTTCTTT
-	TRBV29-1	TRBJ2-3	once	CSVDIGPSTDTQYF	TGCAGCGTTGATATTGGACCTAGCACAGATACGCAGTATTTT
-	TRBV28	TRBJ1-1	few	CATTGHTEAFF	TGTGCCACGACGGGCCACACTGAAGCTTTCTTT
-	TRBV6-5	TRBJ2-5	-	CASRARVGDRETQYF	TGTGCCAGCAGGGCCAGGGTAGGGGATAGGGAGACCCAGTACTTC
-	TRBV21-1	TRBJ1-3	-	CASSKEQISGNTIYF	TGTGCCAGCAGCAAAGAACAGATCTCTGGAAACACCATATATTTT
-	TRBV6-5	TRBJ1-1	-	CASLDRPDEAFF	TGTGCCAGCTTGGACAGACCAGATGAAGCTTTCTTT
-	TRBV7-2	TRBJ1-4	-	CASSPFGANEKLFF	TGTGCCAGCAGTCCGTTCGGGGCTAATGAAAAACTGTTTTTT
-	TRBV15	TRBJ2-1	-	CATSRESGTGGQFF	TGTGCCACCAGCAGAGAATCGGGTACAGGAGGGCAGTTCTTC
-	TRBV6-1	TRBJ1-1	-	CASSESGVSPEAFF	TGTGCCAGCAGTGAATCAGGGGTGAGTCCTGAAGCTTTCTTT
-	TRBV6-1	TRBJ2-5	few	CASSEFGIGETQYF	TGTGCCAGCAGCGAGTTTGGGATAGGGGAGACCCAGTACTTC
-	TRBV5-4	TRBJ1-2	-	CASSFPRGDRRRHTF	TGTGCCAGCAGCTTTCCTCGAGGAGACAGACGTCGGCACACCTTC
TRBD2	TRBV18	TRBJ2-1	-	CASSSGTAALNNEQFF	TGTGCCAGCTCAAGCGGGACCGCCGCCCTCAACAATGAGCAGTTCTTC
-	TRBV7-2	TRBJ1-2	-	CASSSNAQVGHGYTF	TGTGCCAGCAGCTCCAACGCACAGGTGGGCCATGGCTACACCTTC
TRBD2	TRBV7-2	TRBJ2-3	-	CASSTTGTSGGASQYF	TGTGCCAGCAGCACCACCGGGACTAGCGGGGGGGCATCGCAGTATTTT
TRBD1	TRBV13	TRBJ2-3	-	CASSLGTGSTDTQYF	TGTGCCAGCAGCTTGGGGACAGGTAGCACAGATACGCAGTATTTT
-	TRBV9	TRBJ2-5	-	CASSLAGLLRGETQYF	TGTGCCAGCAGCCTTGCGGGACTCCTGAGGGGAGAGACCCAGTACTTC
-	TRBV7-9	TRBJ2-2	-	CASSSGLNTGELFF	TGTGCCAGCAGCTCGGGACTGAACACCGGGGAGCTGTTTTTT
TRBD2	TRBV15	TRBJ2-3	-	CATSRDSGIRGTQYF	TGTGCCACCAGCAGAGATAGCGGGATAAGGGGTACGCAGTATTTT
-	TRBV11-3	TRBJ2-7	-	CASSFSQSSEQYF	TGTGCCAGCAGCTTCTCCCAGTCCTCCGAGCAGTACTTC
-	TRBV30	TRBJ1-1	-	CAWSRRMNTEAFF	TGTGCCTGGAGCAGGCGTATGAACACTGAAGCTTTCTTT
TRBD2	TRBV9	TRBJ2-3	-	CASSVAAGGPGTDTQYF	TGTGCCAGCAGCGTTGCTGCGGGGGGGCCTGGCACAGATACGCAGTATTTT
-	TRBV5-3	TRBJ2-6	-	CARSLGQPGANVLTF	TGTGCCAGAAGCTTGGGACAGCCTGGGGCCAACGTCCTGACTTTC
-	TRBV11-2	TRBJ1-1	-	CASSPQWGTEAFF	TGTGCCAGCAGCCCTCAGTGGGGCACTGAAGCTTTCTTT
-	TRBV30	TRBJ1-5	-	CAWRTDSSNQPQHF	TGTGCCTGGCGCACGGACAGCAGCAATCAGCCCCAGCATTTT
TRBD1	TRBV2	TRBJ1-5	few	CASSGDRVGNQPQHF	TGTGCCAGCAGTGGTGACAGGGTGGGGAATCAGCCCCAGCATTTT
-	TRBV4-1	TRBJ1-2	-	CASSQGQGNSYGYTF	TGCGCCAGCAGCCAAGGCCAAGGGAACTCTTATGGCTACACCTTC
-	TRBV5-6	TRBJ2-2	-	CASSYRGAGELFF	TGTGCCAGCAGCTATAGGGGTGCAGGGGAGCTGTTTTTT
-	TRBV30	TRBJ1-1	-	CAWSVWSNTEAFF	TGTGCCTGGAGTGTCTGGTCGAACACTGAAGCTTTCTTT
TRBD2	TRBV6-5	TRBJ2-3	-	CASRTGGGTDTQYF	TGTGCCAGCAGAACCGGGGGGGGCACAGATACGCAGTATTTT
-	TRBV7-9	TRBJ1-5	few	CASRDGGAHQPQHF	TGTGCCAGCAGGGACGGCGGTGCCCATCAGCCCCAGCATTTT
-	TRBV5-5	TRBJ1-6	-	CASSPTGGSYNSPLHF	TGTGCCAGCAGTCCGACCGGGGGCTCCTATAATTCACCCCTCCACTTT
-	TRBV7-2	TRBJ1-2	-	CASSQAGQDYGYTF	TGTGCCAGCAGCCAGGCAGGGCAGGACTATGGCTACACCTTC
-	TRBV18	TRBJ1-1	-	CASCLVRANTEAFF	TGTGCCAGCTGCCTCGTAAGGGCGAACACTGAAGCTTTCTTT
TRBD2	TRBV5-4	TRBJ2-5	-	CASSLRGEETQYF	TGTGCCAGCAGCTTACGGGGGGAGGAGACCCAGTACTTC
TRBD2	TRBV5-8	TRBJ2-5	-	CASSLNKGTSRGQETQYF	TGTGCCAGCAGCTTGAATAAAGGGACTAGTCGGGGGCAAGAGACCCAGTACTTC
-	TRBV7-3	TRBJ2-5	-	CASSPRAGSGETQYF	TGTGCCAGCAGCCCCCGAGCCGGTTCGGGAGAGACCCAGTACTTC
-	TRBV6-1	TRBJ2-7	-	CASTQTSSRGEQYF	TGTGCCAGCACTCAGACTAGTAGTCGAGGCGAGCAGTACTTC